This TCR beta chain was captured by sequencing in a study of T cells in localized non-small cell lung cancer (dated by TCRdb to the early 2020s). Study-wide context: The study examined T cell repertoires in 200 to 250 patients with early-stage NSCLC and compared tumors with uninvolved tumor-adjacent lungs. All 240 or so NSCLC patients in the cohort were treatment-naive and had localized lung tumors that were resected. NSCLC patients had a mean age of approximately 72 years, and fewer than 150 were male and over 85 female.

TCR beta CDR3 regions were sequenced from DNA using the immunoSEQ Assay. For the original study's pipeline: To compute T cell density, TCR beta template counts were normalized to usable DNA, which was estimated by amplifying housekeeping genes. Richness was estimated using the preseqR package, with extrapolation to 400,000 templates for PBMC samples and to 120,000 templates for tissue samples. Clonality was defined by subtracting Pielou's evenness from one. To identify tissue-enriched TCRs, differential abundance testing was run on productive amino-acid clonotypes with a minimum total count of 5 and an alpha of 0.1. Repertoire overlap between compartments was quantified with the Jaccard Index and Morisita Overlap Index. GLIPH clustered TCR beta CDR3s with public tetramer-defined viral CDR3s; viral motifs required at least three viral sequences plus V-gene enrichment. TCRdb took over this immuneACCESS table, retaining in-frame rearrangements with V and J assigned. Such tables are incomplete; in checked studies, under half of the missing clones stem from an unresolved V gene, and the remainder is unexplained. That table gives V, J and clone size, and the DNA gave D and trimming. The sample table records some 2,800 clones; around a third of these occur just once. The ten most abundant clones make up about 11% of the sample.

The CDR3, cysteine through phenylalanine, is 16 amino acids long. CDR3 DNA only is kept here, 48 bases in frame from base 1. The germline V gene provides CDR1 SGDLS and CDR2 YYNGEE. The germline ends are 15 bases apart after V is trimmed by 1 base and J by 2 bases. General study outcomes and caveats: Because multi-region tumor sequencing was not performed, intratumor heterogeneity could not be ruled out. Since the design was exploratory, TCR variables were selected using unadjusted p-values with no false-discovery rate correction. Longer overall survival was associated with higher T cell density in blood, whereas shorter survival was associated with higher clonality in adjacent lung. A median of 57 of the top 100 tumor clones were detected in paired uninvolved adjacent lung, and around 27 of these tumor clones were also found among the top 100 clones of the paired uninvolved adjacent lung. Uninvolved tumor-adjacent lung showed the highest T cell clonality, higher than tumor, which suggests more focused antigenic responses in the uninvolved tumor-adjacent lung.

Uninvolved adjacent lung was taken at least 2 cm from the tumor margin and confirmed free of atypia by two independent pathologists. At diagnosis, peripheral blood, uninvolved tumor-adjacent lung and tumor were collected and stored as a combination of fresh-frozen and FFPE material. Regarding this clone: Its antigen has not been determined. No base qualities exist here, and no much larger clone lies one base off it.

This sequence was found in a man aged 35 to 69 with stage I lung adenocarcinoma. The source material was normal lung tissue next to the tumor, sampled before any cancer treatment. The chain employs TRBV9 and TRBJ2-5; matching of 9 bases hints at TRBD1 as the D gene. The CDR3 in this case is CASSVTGGGRQETQYF. DNA sequence: TGTGCCAGCAGCGTAACAGGGGGCGGGAGGCAAGAGACCCAGTACTTC.